This T cell receptor (beta chain) was sequenced during a study of CD8 T cells in ankylosing spondylitis. Points from the study as a whole: A TCR beta motif of fewer than ten highly homologous variants seemed to mark ankylosing spondylitis blood.

This clonotype was seen many times. What it recognizes is unknown. TCRdb fed the 5' RACE reads into MiXCR, producing one record per CDR3 protein. The data show around 770,000 distinct CDR3 sequences, with roughly 10% seen just once and approximately 0.51% held by the top ten. The length of the CDR3 is 14 residues. V shed 2 bases and J shed 8 bases, with 10 bases lying between them. Germline loops: CDR1 SGHTA, CDR2 FQGNSA. This sequence was found in a male donor with ankylosing spondylitis. Sequenced input: blood, either unsorted or a sorted T cell fraction (not recorded which). The chain carries TRBV7-2 and TRBJ1-6, with D unclear. In DNA form, the CDR3 reads TGTGCCAGCAGCTTACCGCATGGGGATTCACCCCTCCACTTT. Its protein product is CASSLPHGDSPLHF.